These 3 T cell receptor beta chains share one sample of origin, sequenced in a study of human T cells and chemical hapten exposure. Regarding time point: pre-sensitization, week 0. The sample's treatment: therapeutic diphenylcyclopropenone sensitization with weekly scalp DPC. Using its own MiXCR run on the RACE reads, TCRdb lists one record per CDR3 protein. Of 250,000 or so distinct CDR3 sequences in the sample, around 7.7% were seen once. Sequenced material: whole blood, taken in connection with sensitization to the hapten diphenylcyclopropenone (DPC). Receptors originate from a man in his late teens or twenties with alopecia areata. Some clones in this sample may be carry-over from other donors' samples.

In this sample, this clonotype turned up a few times. This chain uses TRBV12-3 or TRBV12-4 with TRBJ1-1, with D unresolved. V dropped 2 bases and J dropped 7 bases, with 14 bases sitting between them. This CDR3 is 14 amino acids long. The CDR3 loop is CASSLRYFGSEAFF. CDR3 DNA: TGTGCCAGCAGTTTAAGGTATTTCGGCAGTGAAGCTTTCTTT.

V usage is TRBV7-9 and J usage is TRBJ1-1; TRBD1 is a possible D gene (5 bases). The CDR3 runs 14 residues. Germline V gene data show CDR1 as SEHNR and CDR2 as FQNEAQ (reference sequence). Trimming stripped 5 bases from V and 8 bases from J, with 18 bases between. This CDR3 is CASSPGSGAREAFF. The CDR3, as DNA: TGTGCCAGCAGCCCAGGGTCCGGGGCGAGGGAAGCTTTCTTT.

Ten or more counts support this clonotype. V gene TRBV5-5 combines with J gene TRBJ1-1; possibly TRBD1 for D (6 bases). Germline V lookup: CDR1 SGHKS, CDR2 YYEKEE (reference sequence). V was trimmed by 2 bases and J by 0 bases, leaving 11 bases between them. CDR3 length: 15 residues. The DNA for the CDR3 is TGTGCCAGCAGCTTTAATGACAGGATGAACACTGAAGCTTTCTTT. This codes for CASSFNDRMNTEAFF.